The T cell receptor (beta chain) under discussion was sequenced for a study of blood T cell repertoires in COVID-19. At the level of the study: Samples taken during acute and convalescent COVID-19 were collected in the United States, Italy and Spain. The analysed material was cDNA or gDNA that came from T cells, B-cell-depleted T cells, or PBMCs.

Authors' processing steps: Estimation of nucleated cell counts was performed using reference gene primer amplification. TCRdb keeps only in-frame clones here, not all; method: immunoSEQ multiplex PCR. The D gene and trimming were derived from the DNA, and the V and J assignments and clone size from that table. The sample yields a few hundred thousand clones, approximately 87% seen once. V lost 3 bases and J 1 base, leaving 9 bases between the germline ends. This CDR3 contains 14 residues. In germline, CDR1 is KGHSH, CDR2 LQKENI. This clonotype was sampled from a woman aged 45-59 years with active or convalescent COVID-19. Sequenced: peripheral blood. The chain combines TRBV18 with TRBJ1-1; TRBD1 might be the D (6 bases). The CDR3 sequence: CASSPTGPNTEAFF. The CDR3, as DNA: TGTGCCAGCTCACCCACAGGGCCGAACACTGAAGCTTTCTTT.